This record concerns one T cell receptor beta chain sequence. No antigen is known for it. The V gene's germline CDR1 is MRHNA and CDR2 SNTAGT. V shed 3 bases, J shed 10 bases, and the junction held 6 bases outside the gene matches. The CDR3 length is 13 residues. Sequenced by immunoSEQ multiplex PCR; TCRdb stores in-frame clones only, minus some. This sample has approximately 160,000 clones, with under 95% found just once. This sample was included in a study of T cell responses to AZD1222 COVID-19 vaccine. Study-wide findings and caveats: There were mostly white British donors and more females than males, and clonal diversity was possibly underestimated. Sampling captured repertoires only after the peak T cell response.

The sequence was collected from an adult who received the AZD1222 COVID-19 vaccine. The material was peripheral blood, obtained 28 days after the second AZD1222 dose. The V and J genes are TRBV6-4 and TRBJ2-1, with 7 bases aligning to TRBD2. CDR3 DNA: TGTGCCAGCAGTGATCTAGAGCGGGGCGAGCAGTTCTTC. This encodes CASSDLERGEQFF.